The 11 T cell receptor beta chains listed next were all sequenced from one sample in a study of post-analysis software for immune sequencing data. Study-level results: Controls showed lower frequencies than patients for a few TRBV segments, and TRBV5-6, TRBV5-1 and TRBV20-1 were among these.

Tagging with unique molecular identifiers was a feature of the TCR beta cDNA libraries. TCRdb re-analysed the PCR reads in MiXCR, keeping a single row per CDR3 protein. The sample lists almost 700,000 distinct CDR3 sequences; approximately 60% were seen once. No antigens are known for them. Input material: blood. The receptors derive from a girl aged 2-10 years with multiple sclerosis.

This clonotype has more than one count but fewer than ten. V is TRBV28 and J is TRBJ1-2, with D possibly TRBD1 on 6 matching bases. CDR1 is MDHEN, CDR2 SYDVKM, per germline. The CDR3 spans 15 residues. The V end was cut by 8 bases, the J end by 7 bases, with 23 bases between. CDR3 residues: CASSKRPVGGGGYTF. The CDR3 DNA follows: TGTGCCAGCTCCAAGAGGCCCGTAGGGGGGGGTGGCTACACCTTC.

The V gene is TRBV20-1, the J gene TRBJ2-7; TRBD1 agrees at 9 bases. CDR1 DFQATT and CDR2 SNEGSKA come from the germline V gene (reference sequence). The J segment lost 3 bases and the V segment lost 7 bases, leaving 13 bases of the junction unmatched. The CDR3 sequence is 15 residues long. The CDR3 nucleotides read TGCAGTGTTCTTTCTACAGGGGGCGCTGGCTACGAGCAGTACTTC. This gives the protein CSVLSTGGAGYEQYF.

The chain couples TRBV5-1 to TRBJ2-7; 9 positions match TRBD1. The end of the DNA aligns better with TRBJ2-5, so the J call may be wrong. The CDR3 is 14 residues long. Germline V lookup: CDR1 SGHRS, CDR2 YFSETQ. CDR3 DNA sequence: TGCGCCAGCAGCCTACAGGGGGCGTGGGAGACCCAGTACTTC. It codes for CASSLQGAWETQYF.

The chain combines TRBV3-1 with TRBJ2-3; D not resolved. The CDR3 runs 13 residues. V was pared by 3 bases and J by 4 bases, with 8 bases between. Germline V gives CDR1 LGHDT, CDR2 YNNKEL (reference sequence). CDR3 loop: CASSQQPPDTQYF. In DNA, the CDR3 is TGTGCCAGCAGCCAGCAACCCCCAGATACGCAGTATTTT.

The chain carries TRBV6-5 and TRBJ2-1; D gene uncertain. V was shortened by 0 bases and J by 4 bases, with 13 bases between the two germline ends. Germline assignment: CDR1 MNHEY and CDR2 SVGAGI. The CDR3 sequence is 16 residues long. CDR3 DNA: TGTGCCAGCAGTTACTCCCGGGTTCCCAGTTACAATGAGCAGTTCTTC. This sequence encodes CASSYSRVPSYNEQFF.

CDR3 amino acids: CASSLKREYRYEQYF. The CDR3 DNA sequence: TGTGCCAGCAGCTTAAAACGGGAGTACAGGTACGAGCAGTACTTC. V and J are TRBV5-4 and TRBJ2-7, with D possibly matching TRBD2 (6 bases). The germline V and J ends were trimmed by 2 bases and 4 bases, with 16 bases remaining between them. This CDR3 has 15 residues. Per germline, CDR1 SGHNT and CDR2 YYREEE (reference sequence).

This clonotype has only a few counts. The chain recombines TRBV7-2 with TRBJ2-3; D call uncertain. Trimming removed 5 bases from V and 4 bases from J, with 7 bases in between. The CDR3 consists of 12 residues. Per the germline V gene, CDR1 is SGHTA and CDR2 is FQGNSA. The DNA for the CDR3 is TGTGCCAGCAGCGCAAAAGCAGATACGCAGTATTTT. Residues: CASSAKADTQYF.

This clonotype came up once. This chain connects TRBV10-2 to TRBJ2-1; D ambiguous. In germline, CDR1 is WSHSY, CDR2 SAAADI. The V and J ends lost 8 bases and 4 bases respectively, with 21 bases between them. This CDR3 is built from 16 residues. The CDR3 reads CASDVALATSYNEQFF. In nucleotides, the CDR3 is TGCGCCAGCGACGTCGCACTCGCTACTTCTTACAATGAGCAGTTCTTC.

The genes are TRBV2 and TRBJ2-3; 10 bases match TRBD2. The CDR3 length is 15 residues. Germline loops: CDR1 SNHLY, CDR2 FYNNEI. The V and J ends lost 6 bases and 1 base, in that order; junction bases with no gene match: 4. The CDR3 DNA reads as TGTGCCAGCAGGGGGACTAGCGAACGCACAGATACGCAGTATTTT. Its translation is CASRGTSERTDTQYF.

With respect to this clonotype: At one boundary the junction diverges from the germline segment, which might be a read error. The chain has TRBV20-1 and TRBJ1-5; a weak D match, TRBD1 (6 bases). Germline CDR1 is DFQATT and CDR2 is SNEGSKA (reference sequence). This CDR3 is built from 13 residues. The CDR3 DNA reads as TGCAGTGCTCAGGATGGACAGAATCAGCCCCAGCACTTT. Translation: CSAQDGQNQPQHF.

The rearrangement joins TRBV5-1 to TRBJ2-5; D perhaps matches TRBD1 (7 bases). Germline V lookup: CDR1 SGHRS, CDR2 YFSETQ. The CDR3 length is 14 residues. The V gene lost 7 bases and the J gene lost 5 bases, with 18 bases spanning the gap. CDR3 bases: TGCGCCAGCGGGCGACAGGGCGGGGAGGAGACCCAGTACTTC. This codes for CASGRQGGEETQYF.